This TCR beta chain was retrieved from a study of shared clonotypes between healthy human individuals. Trimming cost V 5 bases and J 7 bases; bases outside gene matches: 7. CDR1 is SGHAT, CDR2 FQNNGV, per germline. The length of the CDR3 is 14 residues. Remarks on this clone: Its antigen is not known.

TCRdb keeps only in-frame clones here, not all; method: immunoSEQ multiplex PCR. Here the sample spans about 2.4 million clones, more than 85% being singletons. Points from the study as a whole: Sequencing of the sorted subsets was shown by rarefaction to be incomplete despite large depth.

The sequenced sample was naive CD4+ T cells from PBMCs. Documented subset: CD45RA+ positively selected. The chain has TRBV11-2 and TRBJ2-2; 7 positions match TRBD2. The sequence was collected from a man younger than 35 in good health. Some clones in this sample may be carry-over from other donors' samples. The CDR3 DNA follows: TGTGCCAGCAGCCCGGGGGGTTTGGTCGGGGAGCTGTTTTTT. Its translation is CASSPGGLVGELFF.